These 26 T cell receptor beta chains originate from one sample sequenced in a study of liver allograft versus peripheral blood T cells. Looking at the study overall: The authors compared T cell receptor repertoires in transplanted livers with those in the peripheral blood of recipients.

TCRdb fed the reads into MiXCR, producing one record per CDR3 protein. The top ten clones hold under 6.5% of a sample with about 14,000 distinct CDR3 sequences, roughly 20% of them seen once. These receptors were taken from a human patient who had a liver transplant. Some T cells may be the graft donor's.

This clonotype was detected ten times or more. This chain links TRBV5-4 with TRBJ2-1; the match to TRBD2 covers 11 bases. The CDR3 is 16 amino acids. The V gene's germline CDR1 is SGHNT and CDR2 YYREEE (reference sequence). Trimming cost V 1 base and J 9 bases; bases outside gene matches: 9. This CDR3 reads CASSLLNLAGGSEQFF. CDR3 nucleotides: TGTGCCAGCAGCTTGTTAAACCTAGCGGGGGGCTCTGAGCAGTTCTTC.

This clonotype was observed a few times. The rearrangement links TRBV10-3 to TRBJ2-7; a weak D match, TRBD2 (6 bases). CDR1 is ENHRY and CDR2 is SYGVKD in the germline V gene. The CDR3 contains 13 residues. V gave up 2 bases and J gave up 9 bases, with 14 bases separating them. This CDR3 is CAISEVAVAAQYF. The CDR3 nucleotides read TGTGCCATCAGTGAGGTAGCAGTAGCGGCGCAGTACTTC.

In its sample, this clonotype was seen many times. The chain is built from TRBV24-1 and TRBJ2-1; no reliable D call. The CDR3 has 12 residues. The germline V gene encodes CDR1 KGHDR and CDR2 SFDVKD. The V and J ends lost 4 bases and 8 bases respectively, with 8 bases between them. The CDR3: CATSEVGDEQFF. The CDR3 DNA reads TGTGCCACCAGTGAGGTTGGAGATGAGCAGTTCTTC.

A note on this clonotype: Relative to the germline gene, one junction end is altered; a read error may explain this. The genes are TRBV5-6 and TRBJ1-1, with a tentative D call TRBD1 (5 bases). Germline V gene sequence: CDR1 SGHDT, CDR2 YYEEEE. This CDR3 is 11 amino acids long. The CDR3 is CAGRFGAVAFF. CDR3 nucleotides: TGTGCCGGCAGATTTGGGGCCGTAGCTTTCTTT.

J is TRBJ2-3 and V is TRBV7-2; D is possibly TRBD2 (6 bases). The ends were cut back, 1 base at V and 3 bases at J, with 8 bases in the middle. The CDR3 has 14 amino acids. The germline V gene encodes CDR1 SGHTA and CDR2 FQGNSA. CDR3 region: CASSLDRGTDTQYF. The CDR3 DNA is TGTGCCAGCAGCTTAGACCGGGGGACAGATACGCAGTATTTT.

The chain carries TRBV28 and TRBJ2-3, with D possibly being TRBD2 (5 bases). Germline V gene data show CDR1 as MDHEN and CDR2 as SYDVKM. The CDR3 covers 15 residues. V was shortened by 10 bases and J by 2 bases, with 19 bases between the two germline ends. The CDR3 sequence is CATRSSGVPTDTQYF. In DNA form, the CDR3 reads TGTGCCACCCGTTCTTCCGGGGTCCCCACAGATACGCAGTATTTT.

This sequence joins TRBV20-1 and TRBJ1-2; tentative D call: TRBD1 (6 bases). This CDR3 is built from 15 residues. V lost 3 bases, J lost 0 bases, and 14 bases lay in between. Germline V gene lookup returns CDR1 DFQATT and CDR2 SNEGSKA (reference sequence). The CDR3 nucleotides are TGCAGTGCTAGCCAGGGGTCCCAAACTAACTATGGCTACACCTTC. Amino acid sequence: CSASQGSQTNYGYTF.

This clonotype was picked up a small number of times. The V and J genes are TRBV10-2 and TRBJ1-2; the D gene is possibly TRBD1 (6 bases). Trimming took off 8 bases at V and 2 bases at J, with 12 bases between the two ends. Per germline, CDR1 WSHSY and CDR2 SAAADI. This CDR3 comprises 13 residues. CDR3 region: CASGPGANYGYTF. In nucleotides, the CDR3 is TGCGCCAGCGGCCCAGGGGCAAACTATGGCTACACCTTC.

This clonotype was recorded a few times. This chain uses TRBV29-1 with TRBJ1-2; TRBD1 agrees at 7 bases. CDR3 length equals 13 residues. Trimming took 6 bases from V and 0 from J; bases not matched to a gene: 4. Germline-derived CDR1 and CDR2 are SQVTM and ANQGSEA. Here the CDR3 DNA reads TGCAGCGTAGCCGGGACAGCTAACTATGGCTACACCTTC. Its translation is CSVAGTANYGYTF.

Sample share makes this clonotype medium-sized (0.01 to 0.1%). This chain joins TRBV18 and TRBJ1-2; TRBD1 agrees at 7 bases. V trimming: 6 bases; J trimming: 7 bases; junction bases outside the gene matches: 23. The CDR3 contains 18 residues. Germline lookup yields CDR1 KGHSH and CDR2 LQKENI. CDR3 coding DNA: TGTGCCAGCTCCCTAGGCTATAAGGGGGCGCCGAGATACTCTGGCTACACCTTC. Translation: CASSLGYKGAPRYSGYTF.

Worth noting for this clonotype: This clone may be a read error of a much larger clone one base away. The chain joins TRBV6-2 or TRBV6-3 to TRBJ1-1; TRBD1 is a possible D gene (6 bases). The CDR3 has 14 amino acids. Germline CDR1 MNHEY, CDR2 SVGEGT. The DNA of the CDR3 is TGTGCCAGCGGGGTGGGACACCTGAACAATGAAGCTTTCTTT. Translating it yields CASGVGHLNNEAFF.

This clonotype came up many times. The gene calls are TRBV11-2 and TRBJ1-1; 7 positions match TRBD1. J lost 1 base, V lost 5 bases, and 4 bases had no gene match. The germline CDR1 and CDR2 sequences are SGHAT and FQNNGV. The CDR3 sequence is 14 residues long. The CDR3 coding sequence is TGTGCCAGCAGCCTCCGGACAGGGAACACTGAAGCTTTCTTT. Its translation is CASSLRTGNTEAFF.

The sample holds a few counts of this clonotype. V and J are TRBV20-1 and TRBJ1-1, with 7 bases aligning to TRBD1. CDR3 length: 14 residues. The V segment lost 8 bases and the J segment 2 bases; nucleotides outside the gene matches: 11. From germline, CDR1 is DFQATT and CDR2 SNEGSKA (reference sequence). DNA for the CDR3: TGCAGTCCAGGGGGGGGGCAACTTAACACTGAAGCTTTCTTT. Translation gives CSPGGGQLNTEAFF.

This clonotype was picked up a small number of times. The V gene is TRBV6-2 or TRBV6-3, the J gene TRBJ2-1; 8 bases align to TRBD1. J lost 2 bases, V lost 7 bases, and 7 bases had no gene match. Germline CDR1 MNHEY, CDR2 SVGEGT. The CDR3 consists of 15 residues. The CDR3 nucleotides are TGTGCCAGCACCCTCCAGGGGGCCGCCTACAATGAGCAGTTCTTC. Translation: CASTLQGAAYNEQFF.

The chain links TRBV20-1 to TRBJ1-2, with 9 bases lining up with TRBD1. Germline trimming cut 3 bases from V and 5 bases from J; bases unmatched to any gene: 7. Germline CDR1 is DFQATT and CDR2 is SNEGSKA (reference sequence). CDR3 length: 14 residues. CDR3 sequence: CSASEGQGGYGYTF. The CDR3 nucleotides read TGCAGTGCTAGCGAGGGACAGGGAGGGTATGGCTACACCTTC.

The table lists this clonotype with a few counts. The J gene is TRBJ1-2, the V gene TRBV6-5; weak D call: TRBD1 (5 bases). The V end lost 7 bases, the J end lost 4 bases, and 19 bases lay between the germline ends. CDR3 size: 15 residues. In germline, CDR1 is MNHEY, CDR2 SVGAGI. The CDR3 reads CASTYGGGGSYGYTF. Written as DNA, the CDR3 is TGTGCCAGCACATACGGGGGGGGGGGTAGCTATGGCTACACCTTC.

This clonotype was seen more than once but under ten times. J is TRBJ1-6 and V is TRBV7-9, with 8 bases identical to TRBD1. The CDR3 spans 15 residues. CDR1 is SEHNR and CDR2 is FQNEAQ in the germline V gene (reference sequence). Germline trimming cut 4 bases from V and 7 bases from J; bases unmatched to any gene: 6. The CDR3 reads CASSSRDRPNSPLHF. The CDR3 DNA sequence: TGTGCCAGCAGCTCCCGGGACAGGCCGAATTCACCCCTCCACTTT.

By share, this clonotype counts as medium-sized. The chain joins TRBV18 to TRBJ1-4; D may be TRBD1 (5 bases). Germline-derived CDR1 and CDR2 are KGHSH and LQKENI. V shed 3 bases and J shed 6 bases, with 11 bases lying between them. This CDR3 has 14 amino acids. CDR3 sequence (DNA): TGTGCCAGCTCACCTCAGGGTCGGGATGAAAAACTGTTTTTT. Its protein is CASSPQGRDEKLFF. The entire variable domain, with the rest obtained from reference TRBV18 and TRBJ1-4, is as follows: NAGVMQNPRHLVRRRGQEARLRCSPMKGHSHVYWYRQLPEEGLKFMVYLQKENIIDESGMPKERFSAEFPKEGPSILRIQQVVRGDSAAYFCASSPQGRDEKLFFGSGTQLSVL.

This clonotype was found many times. The V and J genes are TRBV6-5 and TRBJ1-2; D unresolved. CDR1 and CDR2 from the germline V gene are MNHEY and SVGAGI. The CDR3 runs 14 residues. The V gene lost 0 bases and the J gene lost 8 bases, with 13 bases spanning the gap. The CDR3 DNA reads TGTGCCAGCAGTTACTCGGAAGGGCCTCGGGGCTACACCTTC. Protein: CASSYSEGPRGYTF.

A few counts support this clonotype. The CDR3 sequence: CSVALTGGGYTF. The DNA of the CDR3 is TGCAGCGTTGCCCTGACAGGAGGCGGCTACACCTTC. The chain has TRBV29-1 and TRBJ1-2; weak D call: TRBD1 (6 bases). Germline V CDR1 and CDR2: SQVTM, ANQGSEA. The germline V and J ends were trimmed by 4 bases and 8 bases, with 14 bases remaining between them. The CDR3 is 12 amino acids.

In this sample, this clonotype turned up a few times. The chain has TRBV14 and TRBJ1-5, with D tentatively TRBD1 (5 bases). The CDR3 has 15 residues. Germline V CDR1 and CDR2: SGHDN, FVKESK. Trimming removed 4 bases at V and 7 bases at J, with 17 bases between. The CDR3 spells CASSPTIGAGQPQHF. DNA for the CDR3: TGTGCCAGCAGCCCAACGATAGGGGCTGGACAGCCCCAGCATTTT.

The CDR3 DNA sequence: TGTGCCAGCAGTGGGGGAAGAGGGTTCGGTCAGCCCCAGCATTTT. It encodes CASSGGRGFGQPQHF. The chain recombines TRBV6-2 or TRBV6-3 with TRBJ1-5, with a possible D match to TRBD1 (5 bases). Germline V gives CDR1 MNHEY, CDR2 SVGEGT. V lost 5 bases, J lost 6 bases, and 17 bases lay in between. CDR3 size: 15 residues.

The table lists this clonotype with many counts. V is TRBV6-1 and J is TRBJ1-1; weak D call: TRBD1 (6 bases). The germline V gene has CDR1 MNHNS and CDR2 SASEGT. Trimming removed 6 bases from V and 2 bases from J, with 13 bases in between. The CDR3 totals 14 residues. CDR3 residues: CASRAGTPNTEAFF. CDR3 bases: TGTGCCAGCAGGGCCGGGACACCCAACACTGAAGCTTTCTTT.

This clonotype occurred a few times. The chain joins TRBV18 to TRBJ1-5; D not certain. CDR1 is KGHSH and CDR2 is LQKENI in the germline V gene. This CDR3 is built from 13 residues. Trimming took 5 bases from V and 6 from J, leaving 11 bases between them. In DNA, the CDR3 is TGTGCCAGCTCAGGCGGAGCTAGTCAGCCCCAGCATTTT. It yields the protein CASSGGASQPQHF.

This clonotype is medium-sized (0.01 to 0.1%). The chain links TRBV18 to TRBJ1-6; 8 bases are a match to TRBD1. CDR3 length: 18 amino acids. The junction had 13 bases not matched to a gene; V was cut back by 4 bases and J by 5 bases. Germline CDR1 and CDR2: KGHSH and LQKENI. The CDR3 loop is CASSLGQGGVSDNSPLHF. The DNA of the CDR3 is TGTGCCAGCTCACTCGGACAGGGTGGCGTATCAGATAATTCACCCCTCCACTTT.

This clonotype was seen at least ten times. CDR3 DNA sequence: TGTGCCAGCAGTCTTCGCCGGACGACCCATTACGAGCAGTACTTC. It is translated as CASSLRRTTHYEQYF. V is TRBV6-1 and J is TRBJ2-7; D call uncertain. The CDR3 has 15 amino acids. The V end lost 5 bases, the J end lost 4 bases, and 18 bases lay between the germline ends. Germline-derived CDR1 and CDR2 are MNHNS and SASEGT.